The clone carrying this T cell receptor beta chain was picked up a small number of times. The record originates from a study of early T cells in non-severe SARS-CoV-2 infection. At the level of the study: From unsorted whole blood, bulk RNA was sequenced, and the chains remained unpaired.

Researchers tagged individual cDNA molecules with unique molecular identifiers. In TCRdb, the 5' RACE reads were re-called with MiXCR into one record per CDR3 protein. Of 54,000 or so distinct CDR3 sequences in the sample, roughly 5.9% are singletons; the top ten hold roughly 6.4%. This CDR3 contains 14 residues. CDR1 and CDR2 (germline): SEHNR, FQNEAQ (reference sequence). V lost 4 bases, J lost 5 bases, and 12 bases lay in between. J is TRBJ2-1 and V is TRBV7-9, with D maybe TRBD1 (5 bases). The receptor's source is an adult who was a healthcare worker with PCR-confirmed SARS-CoV-2 infection or an uninfected control (not recorded which). Sequenced material: whole blood. The DNA of the CDR3 is TGTGCCAGCAGCTCCGGCAGGGAAAACAATGAGCAGTTCTTC. Its translation: CASSSGRENNEQFF.